This TCR beta chain was recovered during a study of blood T cell repertoires in COVID-19. Methods used by the authors: Scientists estimated how many nucleated cells there were by amplifying reference gene primers. Measured with immunoSEQ multiplex PCR; TCRdb has only the in-frame clones, and not every one. The DNA was the basis for D and trimming; V, J and clone size are from that table. Among around 250,000 clones, 84% were seen once, and the ten largest hold under 5%. V lost 11 bases and J lost 7; bases outside the gene matches: 6. Germline CDR1 reads MNHNY; CDR2 reads SVGAGI (reference sequence). This CDR3 is 12 amino acids long. This clone was recorded a few times.

The TCR originated in a man aged 30-40 years with acute COVID-19. The sample taken for sequencing was PBMCs or T cells enriched from blood (not recorded which). The chain links TRBV6-6 to TRBJ2-1; 9 bases line up with TRBD1. CDR3 nucleotide sequence: TGTGCCGGAGGACAGGGGAGGAATGAGCAGTTCTTC. It translates to CAGGQGRNEQFF.